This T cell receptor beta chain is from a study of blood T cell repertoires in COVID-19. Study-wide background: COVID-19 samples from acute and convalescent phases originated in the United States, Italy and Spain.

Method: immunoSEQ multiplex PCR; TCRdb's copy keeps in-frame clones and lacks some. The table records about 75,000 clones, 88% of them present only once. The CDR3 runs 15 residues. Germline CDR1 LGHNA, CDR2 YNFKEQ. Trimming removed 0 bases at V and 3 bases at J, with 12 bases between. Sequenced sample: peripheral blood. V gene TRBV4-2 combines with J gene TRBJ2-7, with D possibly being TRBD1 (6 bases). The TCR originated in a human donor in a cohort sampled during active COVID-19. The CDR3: CASSQDRVGGYEQYF. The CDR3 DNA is TGTGCCAGCAGCCAAGATCGGGTAGGGGGCTACGAGCAGTACTTC.